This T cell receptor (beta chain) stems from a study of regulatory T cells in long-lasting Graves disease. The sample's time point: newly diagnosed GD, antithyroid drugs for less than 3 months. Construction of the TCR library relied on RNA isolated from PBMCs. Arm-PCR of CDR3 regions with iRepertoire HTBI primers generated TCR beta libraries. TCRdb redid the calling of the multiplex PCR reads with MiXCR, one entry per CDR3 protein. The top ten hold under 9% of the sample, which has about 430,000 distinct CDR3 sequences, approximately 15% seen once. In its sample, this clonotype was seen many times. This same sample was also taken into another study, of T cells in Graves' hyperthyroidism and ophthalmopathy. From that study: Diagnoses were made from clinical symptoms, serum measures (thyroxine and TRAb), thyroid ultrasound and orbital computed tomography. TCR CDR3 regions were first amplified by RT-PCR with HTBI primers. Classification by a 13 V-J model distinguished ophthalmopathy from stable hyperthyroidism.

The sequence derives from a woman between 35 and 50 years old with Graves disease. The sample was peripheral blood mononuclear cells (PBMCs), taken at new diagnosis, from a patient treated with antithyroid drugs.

The CDR3: CASSLGTRRGEQFF. The CDR3 DNA follows: TGTGCCAGCAGTTTGGGGACCCGCCGGGGTGAGCAGTTCTTC. The J gene is TRBJ2-1, the V gene TRBV12-3 or TRBV12-4; D may be TRBD1 or TRBD2 (5 bases each). There are 14 residues in the CDR3. V shed 3 bases and J shed 9 bases, with 15 bases lying between them.